The TCR beta chain described here comes from a study of immune heterogeneity within non-small cell lung tumors. Bulk tumor genomic DNA (600 ng per sample) served as template. Each primary tumor yielded several biopsies, collected far apart from one another at surgery. Patients went through curative surgery, and their non-small cell lung cancer was untreated and newly diagnosed. In this sample, this clonotype is medium-sized. Trimming cost V 0 bases and J 5 bases, with 17 bases left between them. Germline V gene data show CDR1 as DFQATT and CDR2 as SNEGSKA (reference sequence). The CDR3 totals 17 residues. It was a multiplex PCR that amplified TCR beta CDR3, with 32 V and 13 J primers. TCRdb re-derived calls from the multiplex PCR reads in MiXCR, one entry per CDR3 protein. The sample holds 3,500 to 5,500 distinct CDR3 sequences, more than 20% seen once.

The chain has TRBV20-1 and TRBJ1-6, with unresolved D. The sequence was collected from a man aged 45-65 years with non-small cell lung cancer. The sample comprised lung tumor tissue. This CDR3 is CSAREFSGQSNNSPLHF. CDR3 in DNA: TGCAGTGCTAGAGAATTTAGTGGGCAGAGTAATAATTCACCCCTCCACTTT.